What follows are 14 T cell receptor beta chains derived from one specimen sequenced in a study of T cell repertoires in cytomegalovirus infection. For these receptors, no antigen is known. TCRdb recomputed calls from the reads with MiXCR, one row per CDR3 protein. The sample holds about a million distinct CDR3 sequences, approximately 31% seen once. Here the sequenced sample was cultured CD8+ T cells from PBMCs, taken from culture after CMV antigen stimulation. The receptors were gathered from a human donor in good health (CMV status not recorded). Some clones in this sample may be carry-over from other donors' samples.

The chain recombines TRBV9 with TRBJ2-3, with TRBD1 matching over 8 bases. Germline-derived CDR1 and CDR2 are SGDLS and YYNGEE. V gave up 2 bases and J gave up 4 bases; unmatched junction bases: 12. This CDR3 is 17 amino acids long. Written as DNA, the CDR3 is TGTGCCAGCAGCGTTAACTCACCGGGACAGGTGGCAGATACGCAGTATTTT. Amino acids: CASSVNSPGQVADTQYF.

This clonotype was seen only a few times. The chain uses TRBV6-5 and TRBJ1-6; a weak D match, TRBD1 (5 bases). The CDR3 spans 16 residues. With 2 bases removed from V and 5 bases from J, the gap between germline ends came to 13 bases. The germline CDR1 and CDR2 sequences are MNHEY and SVGAGI. CDR3 amino acids: CASSYGGTVNNSPLHF. CDR3 DNA sequence: TGTGCCAGCAGTTACGGGGGGACGGTAAATAATTCACCCCTCCACTTT.

The chain couples TRBV7-2 to TRBJ1-2; D is unresolved. With 5 bases removed from V and 6 bases from J, the gap between germline ends came to 22 bases. The V gene's germline CDR1 is SGHTA and CDR2 FQGNSA. This CDR3 is built from 16 residues. This chain's CDR3 is CASSQPARLVPDGYTF. As DNA, the CDR3 is TGTGCCAGCAGCCAGCCTGCCCGGCTCGTCCCGGATGGCTACACCTTC.

There are a few counts of this clonotype. V gene TRBV5-6 combines with J gene TRBJ1-1; D is undetermined. Germline loops: CDR1 SGHDT, CDR2 YYEEEE. V was pared by 5 bases and J by 6 bases, with 11 bases between. The CDR3 extends over 12 amino acids. DNA for the CDR3: TGTGCCAGCAGGGGGAGGGTGTCTGAAGCTTTCTTT. It specifies CASRGRVSEAFF.

This clonotype was recorded at least ten times. This sequence joins TRBV27 and TRBJ1-2; 11 bases line up with TRBD1. Germline CDR1 and CDR2: MNHEY and SMNVEV (reference sequence). With V trimmed by 9 bases and J by 7 bases, 1 base remained unmatched. The CDR3 runs 11 residues. The CDR3 nucleotides are TGTGCCAGTGGACAGGGGGCTGGCTACACCTTC. It specifies CASGQGAGYTF.

This rearrangement joins TRBV7-9 to TRBJ1-3; D may be TRBD1 (5 bases). V lost 5 bases, J lost 8 bases, and 16 bases lay in between. The CDR3 extends over 14 amino acids. The germline CDR1 and CDR2 sequences are SEHNR and FQNEAQ (reference sequence). CDR3 DNA: TGTGCCAGCAGCCCCCGGCAGGGTCTGTACACCATATATTTT. It encodes CASSPRQGLYTIYF.

V gene TRBV2 combines with J gene TRBJ2-1; possible D gene TRBD1, 6 bases. The CDR3 has 12 residues. V was cut by 6 bases and J by 10 bases, with 13 bases left in between. Germline CDR1 is SNHLY and CDR2 is FYNNEI. The CDR3 protein is CASRGTPQEQFF. The CDR3 region has the DNA TGTGCCAGCAGGGGGACACCCCAAGAGCAGTTCTTC.

V gene TRBV7-2 combines with J gene TRBJ2-2; either TRBD1 or TRBD2 may supply D (5 bases each). CDR3 length equals 11 residues. Trimming removed 5 bases at V and 13 bases at J, with 11 bases between. Germline V lookup: CDR1 SGHTA, CDR2 FQGNSA. CDR3 loop: CASSGDRRLFF. DNA for the CDR3: TGTGCCAGCAGCGGGGACCGTCGGCTGTTTTTT.

This clonotype has at least ten counts. The genes are TRBV7-8 and TRBJ1-6, with no clear D. Germline loops: CDR1 SGHVS, CDR2 FQNEAQ. Trimming removed 1 base from V and 6 bases from J, with 10 bases in between. The CDR3 consists of 15 residues. CDR3 coding DNA: TGTGCCAGCAGCTTAGACGCAGGAACTAATTCACCCCTCCACTTT. Translated, it gives CASSLDAGTNSPLHF.

This clonotype occurred a few times. The V gene is TRBV20-1, the J gene TRBJ2-2; 10 bases agree with TRBD2. V trimming: 0 bases; J trimming: 7 bases; junction bases outside the gene matches: 17. CDR3 length equals 19 residues. Germline loops: CDR1 DFQATT, CDR2 SNEGSKA (reference sequence). For the CDR3, the DNA is TGCAGTGCTAGAGATCCCCTAGCGGGGGTTCTCGAGGCCGGCGGGGAGCTGTTTTTT. Its protein product is CSARDPLAGVLEAGGELFF.

This chain uses TRBV27 with TRBJ2-7; D is undetermined. Trimming left V 7 bases short and J 0 bases short, with 13 bases between. CDR1 and CDR2 from the germline V gene are MNHEY and SMNVEV (reference sequence). The CDR3 loop spans 14 amino acids. The CDR3 region is CASTVTGSSYEQYF. In DNA form, the CDR3 reads TGTGCCAGCACCGTGACGGGTAGCTCCTACGAGCAGTACTTC.

The chain recombines TRBV13 with TRBJ2-7; TRBD1 matches at 7 bases. The CDR3 is 15 residues long. V trimming: 6 bases; J trimming: 2 bases; junction bases outside the gene matches: 10. The germline gives CDR1 PRHDT, CDR2 FYEKMQ (reference sequence). CDR3 sequence reads: CASRPGQGVPYEQYF. The CDR3 nucleotides read TGTGCCAGCAGGCCGGGGCAGGGGGTCCCCTACGAGCAGTACTTC.

This clonotype appeared a few times. The J gene is TRBJ1-2, the V gene TRBV12-3 or TRBV12-4, with TRBD1 matching 8 bases. V gave up 6 bases and J gave up 8 bases; unmatched junction bases: 8. The CDR3 has 13 amino acids. CDR3 DNA sequence: TGTGCCAGCAGCCATCGGACAGGGAAGGGCTACACCTTC. As protein: CASSHRTGKGYTF.

The sample holds many counts of this clonotype. The rearrangement links TRBV7-6 to TRBJ2-2; no clear D. Trimming took 3 bases from V and 6 from J, leaving 8 bases between them. This CDR3 is 13 amino acids long. Looked up from germline, CDR1 is SGHVS and CDR2 is FNYEAQ. The CDR3 sequence is CASSLVGSGELFF. In nucleotides, the CDR3 is TGTGCCAGCAGCTTGGTGGGTTCCGGGGAGCTGTTTTTT.